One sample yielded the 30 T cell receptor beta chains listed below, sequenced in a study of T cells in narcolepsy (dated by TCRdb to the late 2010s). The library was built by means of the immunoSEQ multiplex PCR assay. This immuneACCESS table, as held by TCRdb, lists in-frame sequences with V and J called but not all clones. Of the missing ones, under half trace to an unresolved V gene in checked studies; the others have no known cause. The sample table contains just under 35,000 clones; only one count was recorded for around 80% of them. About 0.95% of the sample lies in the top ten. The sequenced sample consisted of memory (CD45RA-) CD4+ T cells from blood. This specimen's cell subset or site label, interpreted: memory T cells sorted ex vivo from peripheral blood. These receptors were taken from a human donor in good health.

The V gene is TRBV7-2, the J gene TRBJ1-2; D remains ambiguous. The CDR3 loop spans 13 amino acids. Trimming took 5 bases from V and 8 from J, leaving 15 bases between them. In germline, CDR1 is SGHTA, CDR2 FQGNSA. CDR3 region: CASSPASLAGYTF. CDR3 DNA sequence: TGTGCCAGCAGCCCCGCCTCACTTGCGGGCTACACCTTC.

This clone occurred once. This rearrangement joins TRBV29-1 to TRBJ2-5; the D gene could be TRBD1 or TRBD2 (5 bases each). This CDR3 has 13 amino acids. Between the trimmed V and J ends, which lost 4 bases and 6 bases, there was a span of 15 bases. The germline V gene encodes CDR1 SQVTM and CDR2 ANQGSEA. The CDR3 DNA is TGCAGCGTTGCCCAAGGGGAGACCCAGACCCAGTACTTC. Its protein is CSVAQGETQTQYF.

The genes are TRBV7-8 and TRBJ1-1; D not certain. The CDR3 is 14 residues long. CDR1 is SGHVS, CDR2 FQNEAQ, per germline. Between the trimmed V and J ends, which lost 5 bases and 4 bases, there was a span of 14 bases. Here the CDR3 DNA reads TGTGCCAGCAGCCCCATGACCCAAATCACTGAAGCTTTCTTT. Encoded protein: CASSPMTQITEAFF.

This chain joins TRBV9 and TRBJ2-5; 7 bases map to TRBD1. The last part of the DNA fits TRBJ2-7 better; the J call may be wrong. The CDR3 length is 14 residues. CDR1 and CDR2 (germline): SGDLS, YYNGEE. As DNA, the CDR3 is TGTGCCAGCAGCTCCGGGACAGCAGCCTACGAGCAGTACTTC. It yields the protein CASSSGTAAYEQYF.

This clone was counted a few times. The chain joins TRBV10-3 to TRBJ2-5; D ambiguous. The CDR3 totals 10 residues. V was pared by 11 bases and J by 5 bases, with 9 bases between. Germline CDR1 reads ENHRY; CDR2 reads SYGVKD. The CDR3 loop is CAPVEETQYF. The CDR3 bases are TGTGCCCCTGTCGAGGAGACCCAGTACTTC.

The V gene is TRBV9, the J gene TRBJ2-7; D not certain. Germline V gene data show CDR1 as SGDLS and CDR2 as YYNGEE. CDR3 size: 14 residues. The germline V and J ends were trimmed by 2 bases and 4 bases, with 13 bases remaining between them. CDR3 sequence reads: CASSVAASHYEQYF. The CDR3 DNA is TGTGCCAGCAGCGTTGCGGCAAGTCATTACGAGCAGTACTTC.

CDR3 DNA: TGTGCCAGCAGCGCCTCGGGGGTTCAAGAGACCCAGTACTTC. It is translated as CASSASGVQETQYF. The chain has TRBV2 and TRBJ2-5, with D possibly being TRBD2 (6 bases). The CDR3 runs to 14 residues. CDR1 SNHLY and CDR2 FYNNEI come from the germline V gene. The V and J ends lost 6 bases and 2 bases respectively, with 13 bases between them.

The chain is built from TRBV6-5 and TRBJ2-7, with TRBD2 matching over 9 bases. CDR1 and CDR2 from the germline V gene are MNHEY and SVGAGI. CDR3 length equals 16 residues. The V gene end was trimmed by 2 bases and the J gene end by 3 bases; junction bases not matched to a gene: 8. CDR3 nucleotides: TGTGCCAGCAGTTACGCTGGGCTAGCGGGACGCTACGAGCAGTACTTC. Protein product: CASSYAGLAGRYEQYF.

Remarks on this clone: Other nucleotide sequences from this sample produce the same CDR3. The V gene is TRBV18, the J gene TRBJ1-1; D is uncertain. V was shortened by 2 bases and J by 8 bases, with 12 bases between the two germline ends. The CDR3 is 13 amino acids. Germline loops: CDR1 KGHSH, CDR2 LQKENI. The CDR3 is CASSPAGGAEAFF. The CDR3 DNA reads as TGTGCCAGCTCACCAGCCGGTGGAGCCGAAGCTTTCTTT.

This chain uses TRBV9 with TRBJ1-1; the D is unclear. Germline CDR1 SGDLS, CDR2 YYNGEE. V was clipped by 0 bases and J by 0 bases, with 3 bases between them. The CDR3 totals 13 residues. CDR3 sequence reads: CASSVAMNTEAFF. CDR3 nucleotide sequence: TGTGCCAGCAGCGTAGCAATGAACACTGAAGCTTTCTTT.

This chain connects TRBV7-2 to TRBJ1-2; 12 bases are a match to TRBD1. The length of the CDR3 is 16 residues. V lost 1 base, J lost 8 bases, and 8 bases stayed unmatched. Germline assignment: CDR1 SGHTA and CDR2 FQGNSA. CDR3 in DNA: TGTGCCAGCAGCTTAGGGGTGGGACAGGGGGCGCGAGGCTACACCTTC. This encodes CASSLGVGQGARGYTF.

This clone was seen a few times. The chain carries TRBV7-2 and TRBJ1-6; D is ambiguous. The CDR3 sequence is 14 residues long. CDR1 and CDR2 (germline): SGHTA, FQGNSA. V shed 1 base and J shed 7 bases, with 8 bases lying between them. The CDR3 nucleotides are TGTGCCAGCAGCTTAGGAAGGAGCAATTCACCCCTCCACTTT. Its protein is CASSLGRSNSPLHF.

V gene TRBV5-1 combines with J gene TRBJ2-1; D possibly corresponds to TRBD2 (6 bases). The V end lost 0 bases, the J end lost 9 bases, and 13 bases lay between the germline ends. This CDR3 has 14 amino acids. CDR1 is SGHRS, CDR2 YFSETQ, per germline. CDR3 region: CASSLDSRGIEQFF. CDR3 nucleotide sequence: TGCGCCAGCAGCTTGGACTCCCGGGGGATTGAGCAGTTCTTC.

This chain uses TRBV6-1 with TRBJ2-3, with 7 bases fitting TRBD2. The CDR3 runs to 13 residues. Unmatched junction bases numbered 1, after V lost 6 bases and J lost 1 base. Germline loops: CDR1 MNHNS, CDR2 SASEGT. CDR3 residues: CASRLAGTDTQYF. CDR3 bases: TGTGCCAGCAGGCTAGCGGGCACAGATACGCAGTATTTT.

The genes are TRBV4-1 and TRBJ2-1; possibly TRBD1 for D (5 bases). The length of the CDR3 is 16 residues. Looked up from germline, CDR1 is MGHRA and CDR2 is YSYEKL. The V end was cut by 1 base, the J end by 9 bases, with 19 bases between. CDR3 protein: CASSQVGRVGYGEQFF. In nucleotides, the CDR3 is TGCGCCAGCAGCCAAGTGGGCAGGGTGGGGTACGGTGAGCAGTTCTTC.

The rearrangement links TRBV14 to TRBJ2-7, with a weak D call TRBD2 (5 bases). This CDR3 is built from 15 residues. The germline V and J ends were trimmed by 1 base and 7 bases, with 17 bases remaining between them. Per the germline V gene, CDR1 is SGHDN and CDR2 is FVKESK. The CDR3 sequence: CASSQASNPTGEQYF. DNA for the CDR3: TGTGCCAGCAGCCAAGCCAGTAACCCCACGGGGGAGCAGTACTTC.

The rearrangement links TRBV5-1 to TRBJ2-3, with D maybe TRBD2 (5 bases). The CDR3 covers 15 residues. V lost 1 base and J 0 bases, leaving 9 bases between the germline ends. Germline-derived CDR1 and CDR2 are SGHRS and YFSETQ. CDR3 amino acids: CASSLRTDSTDTQYF. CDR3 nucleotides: TGCGCCAGCAGCTTGAGGACTGATAGCACAGATACGCAGTATTTT.

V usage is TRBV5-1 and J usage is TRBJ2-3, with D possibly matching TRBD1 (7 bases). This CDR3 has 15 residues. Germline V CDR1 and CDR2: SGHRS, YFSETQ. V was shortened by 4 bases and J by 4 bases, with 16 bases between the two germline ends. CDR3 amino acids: CASSLSGGRSDTQYF. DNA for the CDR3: TGCGCCAGCAGCCTCTCAGGGGGGCGGTCAGATACGCAGTATTTT.

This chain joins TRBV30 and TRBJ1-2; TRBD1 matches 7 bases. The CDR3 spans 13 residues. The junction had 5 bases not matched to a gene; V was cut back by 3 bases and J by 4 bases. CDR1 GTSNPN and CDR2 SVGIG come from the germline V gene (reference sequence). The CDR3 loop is CAWRTGTPYGYTF. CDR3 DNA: TGTGCCTGGAGGACAGGGACGCCCTATGGCTACACCTTC.

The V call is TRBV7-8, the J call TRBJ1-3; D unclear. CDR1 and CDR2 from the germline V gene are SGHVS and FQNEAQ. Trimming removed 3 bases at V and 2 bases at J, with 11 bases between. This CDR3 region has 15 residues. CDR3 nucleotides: TGTGCCAGCAGCTTCGGGGAGGGAGCTGGAAACACCATATATTTT. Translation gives CASSFGEGAGNTIYF.

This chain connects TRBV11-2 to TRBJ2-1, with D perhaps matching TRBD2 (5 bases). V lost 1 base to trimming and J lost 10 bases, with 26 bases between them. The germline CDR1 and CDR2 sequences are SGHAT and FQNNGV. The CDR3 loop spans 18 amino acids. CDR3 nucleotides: TGTGCCAGCAGCTTAGGAACCGCCCTGCTCGGACTGGCGGACGAGCAGTTCTTC. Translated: CASSLGTALLGLADEQFF.

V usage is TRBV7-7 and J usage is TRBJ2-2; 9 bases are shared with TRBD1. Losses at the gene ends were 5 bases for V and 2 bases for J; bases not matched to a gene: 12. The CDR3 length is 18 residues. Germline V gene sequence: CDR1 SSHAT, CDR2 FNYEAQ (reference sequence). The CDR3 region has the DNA TGTGCCAGCAGCCCGACGACAGGGGGAAAAACTAACACCGGGGAGCTGTTTTTT. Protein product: CASSPTTGGKTNTGELFF.

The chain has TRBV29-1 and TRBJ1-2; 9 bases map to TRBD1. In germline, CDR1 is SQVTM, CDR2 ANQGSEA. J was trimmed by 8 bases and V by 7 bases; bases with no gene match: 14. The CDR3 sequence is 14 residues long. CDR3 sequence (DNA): TGCAGCGCGGCAACTGGACAGGGGCTGCGCGGCTACACCTTC. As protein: CSAATGQGLRGYTF.

CDR3 coding DNA: TGTGCCTGGAGTGTAAGGGAGGCTGGGGCAACTAATGAAAAACTGTTTTTT. Translated, it gives CAWSVREAGATNEKLFF. The rearrangement uses TRBV30 and TRBJ1-4; D is undetermined. Trimming removed 0 bases from V and 0 bases from J, with 14 bases in between. From germline, CDR1 is GTSNPN and CDR2 SVGIG (reference sequence). The CDR3 extends over 17 amino acids.

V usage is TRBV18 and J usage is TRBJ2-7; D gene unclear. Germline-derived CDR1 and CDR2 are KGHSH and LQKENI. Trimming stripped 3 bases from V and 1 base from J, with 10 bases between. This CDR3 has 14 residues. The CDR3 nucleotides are TGTGCCAGCTCACCCTCTTCTGTTTCCTACGAGCAGTACTTC. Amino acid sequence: CASSPSSVSYEQYF.

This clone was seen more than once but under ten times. The CDR3 nucleotides read TGTGCCAGCAGCCCCGCGGTTGGGTACGAGCAGTACTTC. Protein: CASSPAVGYEQYF. The chain combines TRBV13 with TRBJ2-7, with D uncertain. The CDR3 contains 13 residues. Per the germline V gene, CDR1 is PRHDT and CDR2 is FYEKMQ (reference sequence). Trimming took 5 bases from V and 4 from J, leaving 12 bases between them.

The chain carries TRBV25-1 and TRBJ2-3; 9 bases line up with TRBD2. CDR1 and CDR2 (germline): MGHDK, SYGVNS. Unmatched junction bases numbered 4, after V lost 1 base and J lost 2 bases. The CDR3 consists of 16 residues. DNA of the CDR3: TGTGCCAGCAGTGAATTCGGCGGGGGGGTCACAGATACGCAGTATTTT. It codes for CASSEFGGGVTDTQYF.

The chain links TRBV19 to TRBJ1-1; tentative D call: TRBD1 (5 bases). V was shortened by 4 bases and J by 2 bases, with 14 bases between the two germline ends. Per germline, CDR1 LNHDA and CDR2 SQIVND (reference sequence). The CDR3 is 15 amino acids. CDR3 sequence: CASSTRGAGNTEAFF. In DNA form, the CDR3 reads TGTGCCAGTAGTACCCGGGGCGCGGGAAACACTGAAGCTTTCTTT.

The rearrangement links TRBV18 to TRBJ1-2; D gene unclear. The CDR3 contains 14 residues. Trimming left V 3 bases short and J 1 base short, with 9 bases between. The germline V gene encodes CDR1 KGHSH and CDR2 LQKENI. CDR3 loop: CASSPGADNYGYTF. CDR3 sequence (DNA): TGTGCCAGCTCACCGGGTGCGGATAACTATGGCTACACCTTC.

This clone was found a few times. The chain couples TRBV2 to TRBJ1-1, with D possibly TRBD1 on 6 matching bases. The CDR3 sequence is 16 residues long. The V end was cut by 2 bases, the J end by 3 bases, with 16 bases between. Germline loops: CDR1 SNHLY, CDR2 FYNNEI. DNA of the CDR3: TGTGCCAGCAGTGAACCTTTATGGGGGCGCGACACTGAAGCTTTCTTT. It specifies CASSEPLWGRDTEAFF.